This entry lists 8 T cell receptor beta chains sequenced from one sample in a study of blood T cell repertoires in COVID-19. Clones were read by immunoSEQ multiplex PCR, and TCRdb kept only the in-frame ones, dropping some. The sample lists roughly 41,000 clones, about four fifths seen once, with roughly 40% in the top ten. The sequenced sample was peripheral blood. These receptors originate from a woman over 75 with acute or convalescent COVID-19.

The rearrangement links TRBV24-1 to TRBJ2-1; D call uncertain. Trimming left V 5 bases short and J 10 bases short, with 14 bases between. Germline lookup yields CDR1 KGHDR and CDR2 SFDVKD. The CDR3 is 13 residues long. Here the CDR3 reads CATSGPRPREQFF. The CDR3 nucleotides are TGTGCCACCAGTGGGCCCAGGCCAAGGGAGCAGTTCTTC.

The chain joins TRBV2 to TRBJ1-2, with 9 bases aligning to TRBD1. The CDR3 length is 18 residues. The germline gives CDR1 SNHLY, CDR2 FYNNEI. V dropped 2 bases and J dropped 0; count of bases not matched to a gene: 10. The CDR3 nucleotides read TGTGCCAGCAGTGAATTAACGGGACAGGGTCTAGCTAACTATGGCTACACCTTC. Its translation: CASSELTGQGLANYGYTF.

This sequence joins TRBV5-6 and TRBJ1-6, with 7 positions matching TRBD1. Germline CDR1 is SGHDT and CDR2 is YYEEEE. The CDR3 has 15 amino acids. J lost 6 bases, V lost 2 bases, and 5 bases had no gene match. CDR3 protein: CASSLWTGRNSPLHF. For the CDR3, the DNA is TGTGCCAGCAGCTTATGGACAGGACGTAATTCACCCCTCCACTTT. The whole variable domain, remainder taken from reference TRBV5-6 and TRBJ1-6, is DAGVTQSPTHLIKTRGQQVTLRCSPKSGHDTVSWYQQALGQGPQFIFQYYEEEERQRGNFPDRFSGHQFPNYSSELNVNALLLGDSALYLCASSLWTGRNSPLHFGNGTRLTVT.

Details on this clone: The sample contains more than one DNA sequence encoding this CDR3. The chain employs TRBV6-1 and TRBJ2-1; 11 nucleotides line up with TRBD2. J was trimmed by 3 bases and V by 2 bases; bases with no gene match: 0. Germline CDR1 is MNHNS and CDR2 is SASEGT. This CDR3 spans 15 amino acids. This CDR3 is CASSELAGGYNEQFF. CDR3 nucleotide sequence: TGTGCCAGCAGTGAACTAGCGGGGGGCTACAATGAGCAGTTCTTC.

In this sample, this clone turned up a few times. V is TRBV27 and J is TRBJ1-2; 8 bases line up with TRBD1. V lost 6 bases, J lost 7 bases, and 7 bases stayed unmatched. CDR3 size: 13 residues. Germline V lookup: CDR1 MNHEY, CDR2 SMNVEV (reference sequence). The CDR3 reads CASRGQGSGGYTF. In DNA form, the CDR3 reads TGTGCCAGCAGAGGACAGGGCTCCGGTGGCTACACCTTC.

This clone appeared a few times. V gene TRBV7-6 combines with J gene TRBJ2-2; D unresolved. V gave up 1 base and J gave up 4 bases, with 10 bases separating them. The CDR3 totals 15 residues. Per germline, CDR1 SGHVS and CDR2 FNYEAQ. Written as DNA, the CDR3 is TGTGCCAGCAGCTTAGGGCTCCCGGGCACCGGGGAGCTGTTTTTT. It specifies CASSLGLPGTGELFF.

This clone has just a few counts. CDR3 nucleotide sequence: TGTGCCAGTAGTATGATCGGCGGGGGCTCCTACGAGCAGTACTTC. Its translation: CASSMIGGGSYEQYF. The V and J genes are TRBV19 and TRBJ2-7; 7 bases align to TRBD2. J gave up 0 bases and V 3 bases, and 5 bases lay outside the gene matches. CDR3 length: 15 amino acids. Germline CDR1 is LNHDA and CDR2 is SQIVND (reference sequence).

The rearrangement links TRBV3-1 (or the pseudogene TRBV3-2) to TRBJ2-5, with D tentatively TRBD2 (5 bases). Germline CDR1 reads LGHDT; CDR2 reads YNNKEL (reference sequence). V was shortened by 0 bases and J by 4 bases, with 12 bases between the two germline ends. The CDR3 is 15 amino acids. The CDR3 DNA follows: TGTGCCAGCAGCCAAGATCGGAAGCGGAGAGAGACCCAGTACTTC. It specifies CASSQDRKRRETQYF.